This entry concerns a single T cell receptor (beta chain). Its matching antigen is unknown. This entry is derived from a study of T cell repertoires in cytomegalovirus infection. About the research overall: Recently identified HLA-C-restricted and well-studied HLA-B-restricted CMV epitopes were used. Public TCR beta signatures provided an indication of both CMV infection and a matching HLA type. Findings and caveats of the study: HLA-C-restricted CMV clonotypes gave the most frequent clonotype in two of eight donors. Based on cumulative public TCR beta family frequency, carriers of CMV plus the relevant HLA were identified.

TCRdb processed the reads anew with MiXCR; each CDR3 protein has one entry. The sample has 570,000 or so distinct CDR3 sequences, 40% seen once. The CDR3 totals 14 residues. V dropped 2 bases and J dropped 2 bases, with 12 bases sitting between them. Looked up from germline, CDR1 is DFQATT and CDR2 is SNEGSKA (reference sequence). The sequence derives from a human donor in good health (CMV status not recorded). Some clones in this sample may be carry-over from other donors' samples. Material: cultured PBMCs, obtained from culture after CMV antigen stimulation. The gene calls are TRBV20-1 and TRBJ1-2; tentative D call: TRBD1 (5 bases). CDR3 sequence reads: CSARRQNSNYGYTF. Written as DNA, the CDR3 is TGCAGTGCTAGACGACAGAACTCAAACTATGGCTACACCTTC.